The 18 T cell receptor beta chains listed next were all sequenced from one sample in a study of vaccination and CD4 T cells after COVID-19. No cognate antigen is known for these TCRs. An Oncomine TCR Beta short-read assay was used to sequence the DNA from cultured CD4+ T cells. TCRdb redid the calling of the PCR reads with MiXCR, one entry per CDR3 protein. The table has about 11,000 distinct CDR3 sequences, roughly half seen once. As to treatment: approximately 10-day PBMC culture with coronavirus spike peptide pools or control peptides (ViraFEST assay). The sample comprised CD4+ T cells from blood, cultured in vitro. These receptors were collected from a human donor who had recovered from COVID-19.

CDR3 sequence reads: CASSEFTPTSNQPQHF. The DNA for the CDR3 is TGCGCCAGCAGTGAGTTCACACCTACTAGCAATCAGCCCCAGCATTTT. The V and J genes are TRBV10-2 and TRBJ1-5; no clear D gene. The CDR3 is 16 amino acids. Germline V gives CDR1 WSHSY, CDR2 SAAADI. Between the trimmed V and J ends, which lost 1 base and 0 bases, there was a span of 10 bases.

This rearrangement joins TRBV7-8 to TRBJ2-5; 9 bases agree with TRBD1. Unmatched junction bases numbered 8, after V lost 4 bases and J lost 5 bases. Germline CDR1 reads SGHVS; CDR2 reads FQNEAQ. This CDR3 is built from 15 residues. The CDR3 is CASSWGTGQGETQYF. DNA for the CDR3: TGTGCCAGCAGCTGGGGGACAGGGCAGGGGGAGACCCAGTACTTC.

A few counts support this clonotype. V and J are TRBV12-3 or TRBV12-4 and TRBJ1-2, with D possibly TRBD1 on 5 matching bases. V was cut by 6 bases and J by 3 bases, with 20 bases left in between. This CDR3 is 16 amino acids long. In DNA form, the CDR3 reads TGTGCCAGCAGCTCCCGGGGGAGGGGTGTGCACTATGGCTACACCTTC. This sequence encodes CASSSRGRGVHYGYTF.

The chain is built from TRBV29-1 and TRBJ2-2; D gene unclear. This CDR3 has 13 amino acids. Looked up from germline, CDR1 is SQVTM and CDR2 is ANQGSEA. The ends were cut back, 4 bases at V and 7 bases at J, with 13 bases in the middle. The CDR3 DNA reads TGCAGCGTTGTAGTAGCTTGGGGCGGGGAGCTGTTTTTT. The encoded protein is CSVVVAWGGELFF.

The chain couples TRBV7-2 to TRBJ2-5, with TRBD2 identical over 8 bases. The CDR3 sequence is 18 residues long. Germline lookup yields CDR1 SGHTA and CDR2 FQGNSA. The V segment lost 4 bases and the J segment 4 bases; nucleotides outside the gene matches: 17. CDR3 bases: TGTGCCAGCAGCTCCAAGAGAGCAAGCGGGAGAGCCCCAGAGACCCAGTACTTC. Protein sequence: CASSSKRASGRAPETQYF.

The V call is TRBV19, the J call TRBJ1-6; D may be TRBD1 (6 bases). V lost 7 bases, J lost 7 bases, and 17 bases lay in between. The CDR3 sequence is 15 residues long. The germline CDR1 and CDR2 sequences are LNHDA and SQIVND (reference sequence). The chain's CDR3 is CASKVRVGGNSPLHF. CDR3 nucleotide sequence: TGTGCCAGTAAAGTGAGGGTAGGGGGAAATTCACCCCTCCACTTT.

This chain connects TRBV7-9 to TRBJ1-1, with unresolved D. Germline lookup yields CDR1 SEHNR and CDR2 FQNEAQ (reference sequence). V lost 5 bases and J 1 base, leaving 17 bases between the germline ends. CDR3 length: 16 amino acids. CDR3 sequence: CASSPGIITSNTEAFF. The CDR3, as DNA: TGTGCCAGCAGCCCCGGGATTATCACCTCGAACACTGAAGCTTTCTTT.

This clonotype was observed a few times. The chain couples TRBV2 to TRBJ1-6, with a possible D match to TRBD1 (6 bases). CDR1 SNHLY and CDR2 FYNNEI come from the germline V gene. The CDR3 totals 16 residues. With 6 bases removed from V and 13 bases from J, the gap between germline ends came to 25 bases. The CDR3 nucleotides read TGTGCCAGCAGCCCCAGTCTGGACAGCAGAAAGGGGCCCCTCCACTTT. It is translated as CASSPSLDSRKGPLHF.

There are a few counts of this clonotype. The V call is TRBV15, the J call TRBJ1-2; D not certain. The V gene lost 1 base and the J gene lost 6 bases, with 12 bases spanning the gap. In germline, CDR1 is LNHNV, CDR2 YYDKDF (reference sequence). The CDR3 length is 14 residues. CDR3 DNA sequence: TGTGCCACCAGCAGAGGTGGCGAGCCTGATGGCTACACCTTC. Encoded protein: CATSRGGEPDGYTF.

Remarks on this clonotype: Given a much more abundant clone one base away, this may be a read error. This CDR3 is CSGLIGVSNQPQHF. Here the CDR3 DNA reads TGCAGTGGTTTGATAGGAGTCAGCAATCAGCCCCAGCATTTT. The chain has TRBV20-1 and TRBJ1-5; no clear D gene. This CDR3 has 14 amino acids. The V and J ends lost 7 bases and 1 base respectively, with 14 bases between them. CDR1 is DFQATT and CDR2 is SNEGSKA in the germline V gene (reference sequence).

The chain links TRBV15 to TRBJ2-2; the match to TRBD2 covers 14 bases. V gave up 8 bases and J gave up 5 bases; unmatched junction bases: 13. Germline CDR1 and CDR2: LNHNV and YYDKDF (reference sequence). The CDR3 loop spans 18 amino acids. This chain's CDR3 is CATDPGTSGRRVTGELFF. The CDR3 DNA is TGTGCCACCGACCCCGGGACTAGCGGGAGACGGGTGACCGGGGAGCTGTTTTTT.

The rearrangement joins TRBV15 to TRBJ2-7; 7 bases are shared with TRBD1. Trimming at V came to 5 bases and at J to 5 bases, leaving 9 bases not matched to a gene. CDR1 and CDR2 (germline): LNHNV, YYDKDF (reference sequence). The CDR3 contains 14 residues. CDR3 nucleotide sequence: TGTGCCACCAGCGGAGGACAGGAGTTCGACGAGCAGTACTTC. Protein: CATSGGQEFDEQYF.

This clonotype was seen a handful of times. The genes are TRBV27 and TRBJ2-1; possible D gene TRBD1, 6 bases. The CDR3 length is 16 residues. The germline V gene has CDR1 MNHEY and CDR2 SMNVEV (reference sequence). Trimming cost V 7 bases and J 5 bases, with 21 bases left between them. For the CDR3, the DNA is TGTGCCAGCAAAAAGCAGGGGACCCGTCGGGACAATGAGCAGTTCTTC. Protein sequence: CASKKQGTRRDNEQFF.

The chain is built from TRBV15 and TRBJ2-4, with D perhaps TRBD2 (7 bases). Germline CDR1 reads LNHNV; CDR2 reads YYDKDF (reference sequence). There are 15 residues in the CDR3. V was shortened by 0 bases and J by 8 bases, with 14 bases between the two germline ends. The DNA for the CDR3 is TGTGCCACCAGCAGAGATGGGGGCGGGAGCGACATTCAGTACTTC. Translated: CATSRDGGGSDIQYF.

The chain has TRBV7-2 and TRBJ1-1, with unresolved D. Trimming removed 0 bases from V and 9 bases from J, with 8 bases in between. Per germline, CDR1 SGHTA and CDR2 FQGNSA. CDR3 length: 12 residues. The CDR3 loop is CASSLASQQAFF. The CDR3, as DNA: TGTGCCAGCAGCTTAGCCAGCCAGCAAGCTTTCTTT.

The rearrangement uses TRBV15 and TRBJ1-2; perhaps TRBD1 as D (5 bases). This CDR3 has 15 amino acids. V lost 0 bases to trimming and J lost 8 bases, with 16 bases between them. CDR1 and CDR2 (germline): LNHNV, YYDKDF (reference sequence). The CDR3 loop is CATSRDGSPRGGYTF. The DNA for the CDR3 is TGTGCCACCAGCAGAGATGGATCTCCAAGGGGAGGCTACACCTTC.

This chain joins TRBV10-3 and TRBJ2-7, with 7 bases that match TRBD2. Germline V gene lookup returns CDR1 ENHRY and CDR2 SYGVKD. The CDR3 is 16 residues long. Trimming took 4 bases from V and 2 from J; bases not matched to a gene: 11. CDR3 in DNA: TGTGCCATCAGTGGAGTCCGGACTAGGGGAACCTACGAGCAGTACTTC. This gives the protein CAISGVRTRGTYEQYF.

The rearrangement links TRBV7-8 to TRBJ1-3, with D uncertain. CDR3 length: 16 residues. V was shortened by 7 bases and J by 0 bases, with 16 bases between the two germline ends. Germline CDR1 SGHVS, CDR2 FQNEAQ. The CDR3: CASKIEGPSSGNTIYF. The CDR3 region has the DNA TGTGCCAGCAAAATAGAGGGTCCTAGCTCTGGAAACACCATATATTTT.